Listed here is a single T cell receptor (beta chain). The entry originates in a study of CD8+ T cells in alopecia areata. Unmatched junction bases numbered 4, after V lost 1 base and J lost 3 bases. Germline-derived CDR1 and CDR2 are LNHNV and YYDKDF (reference sequence). The CDR3 covers 16 residues. RNA was isolated and reverse transcribed to cDNA, the sequencing template. Data came from immunoSEQ multiplex PCR; TCRdb stores just in-frame clones and leaves some out. The sample lists around 160,000 clones; roughly 50% were seen once. The material sequenced was CD4+ T cells sorted from blood. This receptor was obtained from a human donor with alopecia areata. This chain joins TRBV15 and TRBJ1-5, with 9 bases matching TRBD1. In DNA, the CDR3 is TGTGCCACCAGCAGAGGCGGGACAGGGTTCAATCAGCCCCAGCATTTT. It encodes CATSRGGTGFNQPQHF. The complete variable domain, with remaining parts taken from reference TRBV15 and TRBJ1-5, reads DAMVIQNPRYQVTQFGKPVTLSCSQTLNHNVMYWYQQKSSQAPKLLFHYYDKDFNNEADTPDNFQSRRPNTSFCFLDIRSPGLGDTAMYLCATSRGGTGFNQPQHFGDGTRLSIL.